The subject of this entry is one T cell receptor (beta chain). Trimming left V 1 base short and J 0 bases short, with 10 bases between. The germline V gene has CDR1 SGHAT and CDR2 FQNNGV. The CDR3 has 15 amino acids. Sequenced by immunoSEQ multiplex PCR; TCRdb stores in-frame clones only, minus some. In the table there are roughly 100,000 clones, around 94% of which are singletons. The data are from a study of T cell changes during pregnancy in multiple sclerosis. This specimen was peripheral blood, taken after pregnancy. This sequence joins TRBV11-2 and TRBJ2-7; D is uncertain. The receptor's source is a female donor with multiple sclerosis, enrolled in a pregnancy study. Here the CDR3 reads CASSLGRSSSYEQYF. DNA of the CDR3: TGTGCCAGCAGCTTAGGCCGGTCAAGCTCCTACGAGCAGTACTTC.